Listed below are T cell receptor beta chains from one sample, sequenced in a study of blood T cell repertoires in COVID-19. Profiling relied on immunoSEQ multiplex PCR, and the TCRdb table lists in-frame clones only, not all of them. The repertoire includes some 250,000 clones, 80% to 90% of them detected once, and approximately 2% sits in the top ten. The sample consisted of PBMCs or T cells enriched from blood (not recorded which). These receptors all come from a woman aged 45-65 years who had recovered from COVID-19. Each CDR3 is given without its conserved first and last residue.

j_call v_call cdr3_aa
TRBJ2-7 TRBV28 ASTPPSSYEQY
TRBJ1-2 TRBV28 ASSFVGDSAYGYT
TRBJ2-7 TRBV7-2 ASSGLAGQDYYSYEQY
TRBJ1-3 TRBV19 ASSLRTVSGNTIY
TRBJ2-7 TRBV6-5 ASSYSRGTYEQY
TRBJ2-1 TRBV29-1 SVEDWASGRNEQF
TRBJ2-2 TRBV5-1 ASSPQGVRAGELF
TRBJ1-2 TRBV27 ASSSYPLGQGEDGYT
TRBJ2-1 TRBV2 ASSRTSGSHEQF
TRBJ2-3 TRBV5-1 ASSSTGQGGTDTQY
TRBJ2-2 TRBV6-6 ASSYLAGENTGELF
TRBJ1-2 TRBV4-1 ASSHPPQGLLYGYT
TRBJ1-4 TRBV18 ASSADIKSNEKLF
TRBJ1-5 TRBV27 ASSLLVQQGGQPQH
TRBJ2-5 TRBV5-1 ASSLITASGLGETQY
TRBJ2-5 TRBV5-5 ASSLAGGTGGVSQTQY
TRBJ2-7 TRBV4-1 ASSQAIQGGSYEQY
TRBJ2-7 TRBV10-1 ASSESSPTKGEQY
TRBJ1-2 TRBV20-1 SASIFGRIYGYT
TRBJ2-7 TRBV6-2/TRBV6-3 ASSAPGGYEQY
TRBJ2-1 TRBV7-2 ASSSTSERMF
TRBJ1-1 TRBV12-3/TRBV12-4 ASTFQGNTEAF
TRBJ2-7 TRBV28 ASSLNSYEQY
TRBJ2-4 TRBV2 ASVPIVLAKNIQY
TRBJ1-4 TRBV28 ASSSEAGTGGLF
TRBJ1-5 TRBV19 ASGIRDNNQPQH
TRBJ2-1 TRBV15 ATSRVGLGVRNEQF
TRBJ1-1 TRBV14 ASSVTRNTEAF
TRBJ2-5 TRBV5-8 ASSTGQQETQY
TRBJ1-5 TRBV28 ASSRTVISNQPQH
TRBJ1-2 TRBV7-3 ASSPTAGETYGYT
TRBJ2-3 TRBV18 ASSLLQGRSDTQY
TRBJ2-7 TRBV28 ASSTPSGYYEQY
TRBJ2-4 TRBV3-1/TRBV3-2 ASSLWQGPKNIQY
TRBJ2-6 TRBV4-1 ASSLHSSGANVLT
TRBJ1-2 TRBV3-1/TRBV3-2 ASSQWPIRDSYGYT
TRBJ1-2 TRBV5-1 ASSLDRGGYGYT
TRBJ1-2 TRBV2 ASSAGTIRNYGYT
TRBJ1-2 TRBV6-5 ASRRDSYGYT
TRBJ2-1 TRBV7-3 ASSPSPSGSYNEQF